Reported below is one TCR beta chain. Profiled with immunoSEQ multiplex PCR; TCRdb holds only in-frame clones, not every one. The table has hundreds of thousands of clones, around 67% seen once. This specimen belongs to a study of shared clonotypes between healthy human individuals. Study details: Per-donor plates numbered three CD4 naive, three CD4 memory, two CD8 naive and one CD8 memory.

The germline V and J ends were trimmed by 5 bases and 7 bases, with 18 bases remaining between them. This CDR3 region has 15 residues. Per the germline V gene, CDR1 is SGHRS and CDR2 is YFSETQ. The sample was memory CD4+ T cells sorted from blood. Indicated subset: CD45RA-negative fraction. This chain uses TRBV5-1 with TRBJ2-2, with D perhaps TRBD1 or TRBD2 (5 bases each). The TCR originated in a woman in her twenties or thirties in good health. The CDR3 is CASSLGTPRGGELFF. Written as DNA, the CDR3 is TGCGCCAGCAGTCTAGGGACCCCCCGGGGCGGGGAGCTGTTTTTT.